This T cell receptor beta chain stems from a study of T-cell memory formation after mild COVID-19. Regarding the study as a whole: Chiefly within CM and EM were the contracting CD4+ clones; CD8+ ones were within EMRA. Pre-infection memory held some responding clones, suggesting pre-existing cross-reactive T cells responded.

Barcoded TCR alpha and TCR beta cDNA libraries with UMIs came from 5'RACE using constant-segment primers. MiXCR, run by TCRdb on the 5' RACE reads, gives a single entry per CDR3 protein. The data contain around 250,000 distinct CDR3 sequences, over 9% of them singletons. Looked up from germline, CDR1 is SSHAT and CDR2 is FNYEAQ (reference sequence). V shed 0 bases and J 2 bases; nucleotides not matched to a gene: 3. CDR3 length: 17 residues. This clonotype appeared a few times. No antigen is known for it. The J gene is TRBJ1-5, the V gene TRBV7-7; 11 bases map to TRBD1. The TCR originated in a man younger than 30 who had mild COVID-19 (a few samples of this study predate the infection). Cell type and time point are not known. Sequencing used PBMCs or a T cell subset sorted from them (not recorded which). Here the CDR3 reads CASSLADRGQGNQPQHF. The CDR3 coding sequence is TGTGCCAGCAGCTTAGCGGACAGGGGGCAAGGCAATCAGCCCCAGCATTTT.